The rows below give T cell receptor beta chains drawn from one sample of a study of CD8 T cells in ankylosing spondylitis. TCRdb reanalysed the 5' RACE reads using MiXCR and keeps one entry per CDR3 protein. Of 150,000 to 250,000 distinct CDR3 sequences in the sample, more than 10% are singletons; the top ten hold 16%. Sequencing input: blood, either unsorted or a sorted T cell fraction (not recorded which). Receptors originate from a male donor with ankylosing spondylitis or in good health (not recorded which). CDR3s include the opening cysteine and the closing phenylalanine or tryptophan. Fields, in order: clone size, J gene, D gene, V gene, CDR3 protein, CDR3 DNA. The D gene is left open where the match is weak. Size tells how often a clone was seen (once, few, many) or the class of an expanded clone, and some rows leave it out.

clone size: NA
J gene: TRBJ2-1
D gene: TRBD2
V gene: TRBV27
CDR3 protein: CASSRSGSYNEQFF
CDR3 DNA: TGTGCCAGCAGTCGTAGCGGGAGCTACAATGAGCAGTTCTTC

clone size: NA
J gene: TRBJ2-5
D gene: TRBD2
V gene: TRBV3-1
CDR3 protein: CASSQEFSGGEETQYF
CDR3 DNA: TGTGCCAGCAGCCAAGAGTTCAGCGGGGGGGAAGAGACCCAGTACTTC

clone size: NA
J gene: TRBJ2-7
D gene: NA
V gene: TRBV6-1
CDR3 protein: CASSEAVGVSSYEQYF
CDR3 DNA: TGTGCCAGCAGTGAAGCAGTAGGGGTCAGCTCCTACGAGCAGTACTTC

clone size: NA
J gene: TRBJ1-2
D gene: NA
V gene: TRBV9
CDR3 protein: CASRTEGTYGYTF
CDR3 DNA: TGTGCCAGCAGGACGGAGGGAACTTATGGCTACACCTTC

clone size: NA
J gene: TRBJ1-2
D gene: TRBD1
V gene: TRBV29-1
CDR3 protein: CSGRDREDYGYTF
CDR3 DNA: TGCAGCGGCCGGGACAGGGAGGACTATGGCTACACCTTC

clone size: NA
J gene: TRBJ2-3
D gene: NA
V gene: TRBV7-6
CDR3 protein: CASSSRTATTDTQYF
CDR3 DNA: TGTGCCAGCAGCTCCCGGACCGCTACCACAGATACGCAGTATTTT

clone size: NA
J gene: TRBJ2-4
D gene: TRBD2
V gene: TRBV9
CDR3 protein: CASSARGGYLQYF
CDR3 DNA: TGTGCCAGCAGCGCCCGCGGGGGGTATCTTCAGTACTTC

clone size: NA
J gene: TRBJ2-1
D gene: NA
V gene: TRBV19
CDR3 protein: CASSWVGSSNEQFF
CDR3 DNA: TGTGCCAGTAGTTGGGTCGGGAGTAGCAATGAGCAGTTCTTC

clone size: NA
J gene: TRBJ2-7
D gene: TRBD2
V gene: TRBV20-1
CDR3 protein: CSARPLAGNSYEQYF
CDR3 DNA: TGCAGTGCTAGACCCCTAGCGGGTAACTCCTACGAGCAGTACTTC

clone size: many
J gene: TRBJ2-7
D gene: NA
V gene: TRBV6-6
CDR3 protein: CASSPERVGEQYF
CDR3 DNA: TGTGCCAGCAGCCCAGAGAGGGTAGGCGAGCAGTACTTC

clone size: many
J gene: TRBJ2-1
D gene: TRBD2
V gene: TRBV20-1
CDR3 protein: CSAEREGHYNEQFF
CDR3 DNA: TGCAGTGCTGAGCGGGAGGGCCATTACAATGAGCAGTTCTTC

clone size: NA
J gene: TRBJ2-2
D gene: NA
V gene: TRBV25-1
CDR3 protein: CASSVQGAGELFF
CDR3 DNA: TGTGCCAGCAGTGTACAGGGAGCCGGGGAGCTGTTTTTT

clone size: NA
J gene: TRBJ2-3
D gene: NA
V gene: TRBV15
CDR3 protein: CATSSFDRLSTDTQYF
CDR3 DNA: TGTGCCACCAGCAGTTTTGACAGGCTTAGCACAGATACGCAGTATTTT

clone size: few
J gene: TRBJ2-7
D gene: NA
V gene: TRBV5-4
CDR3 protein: CASSFPGVSYEQYF
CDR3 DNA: TGTGCCAGCAGCTTTCCGGGAGTCTCCTACGAGCAGTACTTC

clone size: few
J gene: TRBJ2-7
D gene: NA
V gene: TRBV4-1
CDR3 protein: CASSPLGGSSAREQYF
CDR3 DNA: TGCGCCAGCAGCCCTCTAGGAGGGAGTTCCGCGCGCGAGCAGTACTTC

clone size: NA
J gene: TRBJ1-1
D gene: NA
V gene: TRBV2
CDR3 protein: CASTPDSPNTEAFF
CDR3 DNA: TGTGCCAGCACCCCGGACAGCCCGAACACTGAAGCTTTCTTT

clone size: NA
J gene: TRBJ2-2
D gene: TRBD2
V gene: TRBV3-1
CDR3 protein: CASSQDPSGRPGELFF
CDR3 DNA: TGTGCCAGCAGCCAAGACCCTAGCGGGAGGCCCGGGGAGCTGTTTTTT

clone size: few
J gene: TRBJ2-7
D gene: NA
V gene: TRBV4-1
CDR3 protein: CASSQVTGELYEQYF
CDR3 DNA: TGCGCCAGCAGCCAAGTCACTGGGGAACTCTACGAGCAGTACTTC

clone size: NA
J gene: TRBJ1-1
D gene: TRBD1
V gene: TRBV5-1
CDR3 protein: CASSFWDSLNTEAFF
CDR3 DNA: TGCGCCAGCAGCTTCTGGGACAGCCTTAACACTGAAGCTTTCTTT

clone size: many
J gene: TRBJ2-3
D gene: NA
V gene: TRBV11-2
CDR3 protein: CASSKRGGEFTDTQYF
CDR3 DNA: TGTGCCAGCAGTAAGAGGGGCGGGGAGTTCACAGATACGCAGTATTTT

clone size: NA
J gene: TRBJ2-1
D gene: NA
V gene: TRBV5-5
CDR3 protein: CASSWNRGDEEFF
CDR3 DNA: TGTGCCAGCAGCTGGAATAGGGGGGATGAGGAGTTCTTC

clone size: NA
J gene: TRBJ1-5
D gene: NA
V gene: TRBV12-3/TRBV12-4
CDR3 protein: CASGLSNQPQHF
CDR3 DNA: TGTGCCAGCGGTCTGAGCAATCAGCCCCAGCATTTT

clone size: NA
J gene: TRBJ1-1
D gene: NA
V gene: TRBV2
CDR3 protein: CASNGPMDEAFF
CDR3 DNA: TGTGCCAGCAATGGACCGATGGATGAAGCTTTCTTT

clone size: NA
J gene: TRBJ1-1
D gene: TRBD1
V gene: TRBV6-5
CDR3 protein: CASSYSGQGNTEAFF
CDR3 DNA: TGTGCCAGCAGTTACTCCGGACAGGGGAACACTGAAGCTTTCTTT

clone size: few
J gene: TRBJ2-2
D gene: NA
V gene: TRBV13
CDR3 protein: CASSLSRGGTGELFF
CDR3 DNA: TGTGCCAGCAGCCTCAGTAGGGGAGGCACCGGGGAGCTGTTTTTT

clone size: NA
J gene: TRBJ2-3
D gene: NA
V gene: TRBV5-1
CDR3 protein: CASSPPGLPPVATQYF
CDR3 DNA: TGCGCCAGCAGCCCACCGGGACTTCCCCCTGTAGCTACGCAGTATTTT

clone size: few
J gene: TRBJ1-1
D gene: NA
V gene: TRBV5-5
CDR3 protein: CASSLTPWNTEAFF
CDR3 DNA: TGTGCCAGCAGCTTAACCCCCTGGAACACTGAAGCTTTCTTT

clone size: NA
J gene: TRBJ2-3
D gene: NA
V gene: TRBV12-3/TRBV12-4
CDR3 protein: CASSLARRGTQYF
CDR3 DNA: TGTGCCAGCAGTTTGGCCCGAAGGGGTACGCAGTATTTT

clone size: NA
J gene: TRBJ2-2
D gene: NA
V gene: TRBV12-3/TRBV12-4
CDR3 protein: CATNLRETYTGELFF
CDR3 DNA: TGTGCCACCAACCTCAGGGAAACGTACACCGGGGAGCTGTTTTTT

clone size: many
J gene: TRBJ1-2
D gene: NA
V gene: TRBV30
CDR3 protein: CAWDTTNYGYTF
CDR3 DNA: TGTGCCTGGGACACTACTAACTATGGCTACACCTTC

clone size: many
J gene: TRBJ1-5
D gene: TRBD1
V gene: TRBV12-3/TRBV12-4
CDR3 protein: CASSPQGDQPQHF
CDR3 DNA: TGTGCCAGCAGTCCACAGGGGGATCAGCCCCAGCATTTT

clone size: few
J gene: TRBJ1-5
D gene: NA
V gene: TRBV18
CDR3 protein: CASSLAGVNQPQHF
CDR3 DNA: TGTGCCAGCTCCCTGGCAGGGGTGAATCAGCCCCAGCATTTT